These 6 T cell receptor beta chains came from one sample sequenced in a study of T cell changes during pregnancy in multiple sclerosis. Clones were read by immunoSEQ multiplex PCR, and TCRdb kept only the in-frame ones, dropping some. The data show tens of thousands of clones, around 90% seen once. Material: PBMCs, obtained in the first trimester of pregnancy. Receptor source: a female donor in good health, serving as a control in a pregnancy study. Some clones in this sample may be carry-over from other donors' samples.

This chain's CDR3 is CASSEALGQGNVMNTEAFF. CDR3 coding DNA: TGTGCCAGCAGTGAGGCGTTGGGACAGGGGAACGTCATGAACACTGAAGCTTTCTTT. This chain uses TRBV2 with TRBJ1-1, with 10 bases lining up with TRBD1. Per the germline V gene, CDR1 is SNHLY and CDR2 is FYNNEI. There are 19 residues in the CDR3. After removal of 3 bases from V and 0 bases from J, the junction contained 13 bases not matched to a gene.

The chain couples TRBV5-1 to TRBJ2-6, with D maybe TRBD2 (5 bases). From germline, CDR1 is SGHRS and CDR2 YFSETQ. The germline V and J ends were trimmed by 0 bases and 0 bases, with 16 bases remaining between them. CDR3 length: 19 amino acids. The CDR3 coding sequence is TGCGCCAGCAGCTTGGCCGGTCGGGAAGGAAGCTCTGGGGCCAACGTCCTGACTTTC. Translation gives CASSLAGREGSSGANVLTF.

This rearrangement joins TRBV27 to TRBJ1-6, with D hard to call. The CDR3 is made up of 12 amino acids. V was shortened by 11 bases and J by 7 bases, with 12 bases between the two germline ends. The germline CDR1 and CDR2 sequences are MNHEY and SMNVEV (reference sequence). As DNA, the CDR3 is TGTGCCGGCAAGTACTTGAATTCACCCCTCCACTTT. This translates into CAGKYLNSPLHF.

J is TRBJ2-2 and V is TRBV5-8; maybe TRBD1 (5 bases). Germline loops: CDR1 SGHTS, CDR2 YDEGEE. The V gene lost 2 bases and the J gene lost 1 base, with 6 bases spanning the gap. The CDR3 loop spans 14 amino acids. CDR3 residues: CASSFGQNTGELFF. In DNA, the CDR3 is TGTGCCAGCAGCTTTGGACAGAACACCGGGGAGCTGTTTTTT.

This CDR3 reads CASTEGQGLTGELFF. As DNA, the CDR3 is TGCGCCAGCACCGAAGGACAGGGTCTCACCGGGGAGCTGTTTTTT. The gene calls are TRBV5-1 and TRBJ2-2; TRBD1 matches 8 bases. Germline lookup yields CDR1 SGHRS and CDR2 YFSETQ. This CDR3 contains 15 residues. V was pared by 6 bases and J by 4 bases, with 8 bases of the junction left unmatched.

The chain carries TRBV28 and TRBJ2-1; possibly TRBD2 for D (6 bases). V shed 2 bases and J shed 4 bases, with 12 bases lying between them. The V gene's germline CDR1 is MDHEN and CDR2 SYDVKM. CDR3 length equals 15 residues. This chain's CDR3 is CASSLAASEYNEQFF. In nucleotides, the CDR3 is TGTGCCAGCAGTTTAGCGGCTAGCGAGTACAATGAGCAGTTCTTC.